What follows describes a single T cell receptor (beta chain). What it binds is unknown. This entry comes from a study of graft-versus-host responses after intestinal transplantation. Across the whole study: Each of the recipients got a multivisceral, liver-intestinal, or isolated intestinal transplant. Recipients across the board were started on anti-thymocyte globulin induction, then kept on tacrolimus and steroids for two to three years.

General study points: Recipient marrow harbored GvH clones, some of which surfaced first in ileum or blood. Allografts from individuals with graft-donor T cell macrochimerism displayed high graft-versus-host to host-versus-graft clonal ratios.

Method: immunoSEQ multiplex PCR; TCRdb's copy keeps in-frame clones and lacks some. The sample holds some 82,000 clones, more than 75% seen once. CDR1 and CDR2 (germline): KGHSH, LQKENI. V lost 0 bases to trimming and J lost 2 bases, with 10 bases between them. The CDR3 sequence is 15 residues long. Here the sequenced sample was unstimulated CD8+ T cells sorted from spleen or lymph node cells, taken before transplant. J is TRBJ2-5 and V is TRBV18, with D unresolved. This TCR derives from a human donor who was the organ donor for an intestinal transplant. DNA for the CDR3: TGTGCCAGCTCACCACCGACCAGTCAACAAGAGACCCAGTACTTC. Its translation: CASSPPTSQQETQYF.